One and the same sample provided the 19 T cell receptor beta chains below, sequenced in a study of T cells in Graves' hyperthyroidism and ophthalmopathy. TCR beta CDR3 regions were amplified from RNA. Carried out on the TCR CDR3, a first-round RT-PCR used the HTBI primer set. TCRdb re-called the multiplex PCR reads through MiXCR, storing one row per CDR3 protein. The repertoire holds about 690,000 distinct CDR3 sequences, with around 16% as singletons. Sequenced sample: blood. Receptor source: a man between 45 and 60 years old with Graves' hyperthyroidism.

This clonotype was detected many times. The chain recombines TRBV11-2 with TRBJ1-1; TRBD1 is a possible D gene (5 bases). The CDR3 is 15 residues long. The V end lost 0 bases, the J end lost 1 base, and 9 bases lay between the germline ends. Germline V lookup: CDR1 SGHAT, CDR2 FQNNGV. The chain's CDR3 is CASSLEGVENTEAFF. The CDR3, as DNA: TGTGCCAGCAGCTTAGAGGGGGTTGAGAACACTGAAGCTTTCTTT.

In this sample, this clonotype turned up a few times. The V call is TRBV28, the J call TRBJ1-4; D remains unclear. Deletions cut 7 bases from V and 3 bases from J, with 15 bases between. From germline, CDR1 is MDHEN and CDR2 SYDVKM. CDR3 size: 15 residues. DNA for the CDR3: TGTGCCAGCATTCCCGGGAGTCTTGCTAATGAAAAACTGTTTTTT. This codes for CASIPGSLANEKLFF.

This clonotype has a count of ten or more. This sequence joins TRBV28 and TRBJ1-5; TRBD1 agrees at 8 bases. The CDR3 runs to 15 residues. V shed 2 bases and J 7 bases; nucleotides not matched to a gene: 7. CDR1 and CDR2 (germline): MDHEN, SYDVKM. DNA for the CDR3: TGTGCCAGCAGTTTACCGCAGGGGGCTGGACAGCCCCAGCATTTT. Amino acids: CASSLPQGAGQPQHF.

This clonotype was found a few times. In nucleotides, the CDR3 is TGTGCCAGCAGTTACACCCCGCAGTCCGATACGCAGTATTTT. As protein: CASSYTPQSDTQYF. The V and J genes are TRBV6-2 or TRBV6-3 and TRBJ2-3; D remains unclear. Germline V gene sequence: CDR1 MNHEY, CDR2 SVGEGT. CDR3 length: 14 residues. V gave up 2 bases and J gave up 6 bases, with 12 bases separating them.

V usage is TRBV20-1 and J usage is TRBJ1-2; D is perhaps TRBD1 (5 bases). The CDR3 is 17 amino acids. Germline CDR1 DFQATT, CDR2 SNEGSKA (reference sequence). Trimming shortened V by 6 bases and J by 3 bases, and 26 bases separated the two germline ends. CDR3 protein: CSATEGALLMRDYGYTF. The CDR3 DNA sequence: TGCAGTGCGACCGAAGGGGCACTTCTCATGCGGGACTATGGCTACACCTTC.

This clonotype was observed at least ten times. This sequence joins TRBV28 and TRBJ2-7; 8 bases line up with TRBD1. The CDR3 runs 13 residues. Germline values: CDR1 MDHEN, CDR2 SYDVKM. V lost 7 bases and J lost 3; bases outside the gene matches: 5. In DNA form, the CDR3 reads TGTGCCAGCAACGAACAGGGGGTCTACGAGCAGTACTTC. Its protein is CASNEQGVYEQYF.

V is TRBV18 and J is TRBJ1-1, with 10 bases that match TRBD1. The length of the CDR3 is 16 residues. Germline lookup yields CDR1 KGHSH and CDR2 LQKENI. V lost 1 base, J lost 1 base, and 3 bases stayed unmatched. This CDR3 is CASSPQDRGRNTEAFF. The CDR3 DNA follows: TGTGCCAGCTCACCACAAGACAGGGGGCGGAACACTGAAGCTTTCTTT.

This clonotype has a count of ten or more. This chain links TRBV10-3 with TRBJ2-5, with D uncertain. Germline CDR1 and CDR2: ENHRY and SYGVKD. V lost 3 bases, J lost 5 bases, and 7 bases lay in between. The CDR3 has 12 residues. The CDR3 DNA sequence: TGTGCCATCAGTGATAAGAGGGAGACCCAGTACTTC. As protein: CAISDKRETQYF.

This clonotype was detected a few times. V is TRBV20-1 and J is TRBJ1-1; 7 nucleotides match TRBD1. This CDR3 spans 14 amino acids. Germline values: CDR1 DFQATT, CDR2 SNEGSKA (reference sequence). The ends lost 0 bases at V and 4 bases at J; junction bases unmatched: 5. CDR3 nucleotides: TGCAGTGCTAGAGAGTACAGGGGAGGCACTGAAGCTTTCTTT. Translated, it gives CSAREYRGGTEAFF.

At least ten counts were recorded for this clonotype. The J gene is TRBJ2-7, the V gene TRBV15; tentatively, D is TRBD1 (5 bases). CDR1 LNHNV and CDR2 YYDKDF come from the germline V gene (reference sequence). The V end lost 0 bases, the J end lost 6 bases, and 12 bases lay between the germline ends. The CDR3 length is 14 residues. DNA for the CDR3: TGTGCCACCAGCAGAGACGGTCAGGGTTTCGAGCAGTACTTC. Its translation is CATSRDGQGFEQYF.

This clonotype was counted many times. V usage is TRBV11-2 and J usage is TRBJ2-3, with D hard to call. CDR3 length: 14 residues. Trimming cost V 5 bases and J 1 base, with 10 bases left between them. Per the germline V gene, CDR1 is SGHAT and CDR2 is FQNNGV. The CDR3 coding sequence is TGTGCCAGCAGCCAATCCGTACGCACAGATACGCAGTATTTT. It encodes CASSQSVRTDTQYF.

This clonotype appeared many times. This chain joins TRBV2 and TRBJ1-5; D possibly corresponds to TRBD1 (5 bases). V shed 5 bases and J shed 4 bases, with 9 bases lying between them. This CDR3 contains 13 residues. Germline assignment: CDR1 SNHLY and CDR2 FYNNEI. The CDR3 coding sequence is TGTGCCAGCAGTCGGGACGCTAATCAGCCCCAGCATTTT. This sequence encodes CASSRDANQPQHF.

V gene TRBV5-1 combines with J gene TRBJ2-7, with D possibly being TRBD2 (5 bases). Germline V gene sequence: CDR1 SGHRS, CDR2 YFSETQ. There are 14 residues in the CDR3. Trimming removed 4 bases from V and 3 bases from J, with 14 bases in between. The CDR3 spells CASSPSGTDYEQYF. In DNA, the CDR3 is TGCGCCAGCAGCCCCAGCGGAACAGACTACGAGCAGTACTTC.

The chain couples TRBV19 to TRBJ1-2; 7 bases are a match to TRBD1. This CDR3 has 19 amino acids. Germline V gene lookup returns CDR1 LNHDA and CDR2 SQIVND (reference sequence). V was clipped by 5 bases and J by 1 base; unmatched bases: 19. The CDR3 DNA sequence: TGTGCCAGTAGTCTCGCGGGACAGCTCCTGAAAAGGATTAACTATGGCTACACCTTC. Protein sequence: CASSLAGQLLKRINYGYTF.

This clonotype was recorded many times. The genes are TRBV11-2 and TRBJ1-1; D might be TRBD1 (5 bases). Germline loops: CDR1 SGHAT, CDR2 FQNNGV. The germline V and J ends were trimmed by 1 base and 1 base, with 10 bases remaining between them. The CDR3 covers 15 residues. CDR3 in DNA: TGTGCCAGCAGCTTAGGAAGACAGAAGAACACTGAAGCTTTCTTT. Protein: CASSLGRQKNTEAFF.

This clonotype was picked up many times. The genes are TRBV28 and TRBJ1-2; no reliable D call. This CDR3 comprises 12 residues. Germline V gene data show CDR1 as MDHEN and CDR2 as SYDVKM. V was pared by 4 bases and J by 6 bases, with 9 bases between. CDR3 in DNA: TGTGCCAGCAGTTCAAAGGGAGATGGCTACACCTTC. It codes for CASSSKGDGYTF.

This clonotype was seen more than once but under ten times. The CDR3 here is CASSVKGTQYF. DNA for the CDR3: TGTGCCAGTAGTGTGAAGGGTACGCAGTATTTT. V and J are TRBV19 and TRBJ2-3; D gene unclear. This CDR3 has 11 residues. V was cut by 5 bases and J by 8 bases, with 8 bases left in between. The germline V gene has CDR1 LNHDA and CDR2 SQIVND (reference sequence).

In this sample, this clonotype turned up a few times. The chain employs TRBV7-6 and TRBJ2-1; TRBD2 aligns across 7 bases. V gave up 10 bases and J gave up 7 bases; unmatched junction bases: 16. The CDR3 totals 15 residues. Per the germline V gene, CDR1 is SGHVS and CDR2 is FNYEAQ. The CDR3 DNA reads TGTGCCACCTCCTTAGTCGCGGGAGTTGGAAATGAGCAGTTCTTC. This encodes CATSLVAGVGNEQFF.

Comments on this clonotype: A much larger clone sits a single nucleotide away, making a read error possible. The rearrangement uses TRBV2 and TRBJ1-1; unclear D gene. The germline gives CDR1 SNHLY, CDR2 FYNNEI. Trimming stripped 7 bases from V and 4 bases from J, with 13 bases between. This CDR3 comprises 13 residues. Here the CDR3 reads CASKRTRGTEAFF. The CDR3 region has the DNA TGTGCCAGCAAACGGACGCGAGGCACTGAAGCTTTCTTT.